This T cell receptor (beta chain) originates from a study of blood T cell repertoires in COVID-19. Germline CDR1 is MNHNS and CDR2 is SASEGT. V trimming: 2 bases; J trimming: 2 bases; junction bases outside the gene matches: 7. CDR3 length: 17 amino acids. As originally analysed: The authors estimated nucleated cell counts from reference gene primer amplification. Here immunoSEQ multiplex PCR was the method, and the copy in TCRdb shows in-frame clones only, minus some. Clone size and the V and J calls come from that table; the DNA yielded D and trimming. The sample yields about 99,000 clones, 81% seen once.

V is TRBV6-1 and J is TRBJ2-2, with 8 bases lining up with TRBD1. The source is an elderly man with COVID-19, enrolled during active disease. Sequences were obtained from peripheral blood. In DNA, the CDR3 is TGTGCCAGCAGTGAAAGGGGGACAGGCCCCAACACCGGGGAGCTGTTTTTT. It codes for CASSERGTGPNTGELFF.